This passage covers 23 T cell receptor beta chains from one sample sequenced in a study of T cells in Graves' hyperthyroidism and ophthalmopathy (dated by TCRdb to 2018 to 2020). The library was prepared using multiplex PCR. Sequenced using an Illumina HiSeq 2000. Amplification of TCR beta CDR3 regions was carried out from RNA transcripts. The first round of RT-PCR for the TCR CDR3 was performed with the HTBI primer set and the Qiagen OneStep RT-PCR kit. TCRdb reanalyzed the raw reads on its own, using fastp at Q25 for trimming and MiXCR for clone calling, and kept in-frame beta chains. Every entry covers one CDR3 protein and lists the most common genes and DNA from its rows. This sample holds fewer than 750,000 distinct CDR3 sequences; over 12% were observed only once. The ten top clones hold 4% to 5.5% of the sample. The sample taken for sequencing was blood. These receptors came from a woman aged 40 to 55 with Graves' ophthalmopathy.

This clonotype was seen many times. This chain joins TRBV6-1 and TRBJ2-7, with D possibly being TRBD1 or TRBD2 (5 bases each). Germline V lookup: CDR1 MNHNS, CDR2 SASEGT. This CDR3 comprises 15 residues. Trimming stripped 5 bases from V and 3 bases from J, with 17 bases between. The CDR3 DNA reads TGTGCCAGCAGTCAAATTCGGGACGGTTACTACGAGCAGTACTTC. It translates to CASSQIRDGYYEQYF.

This clonotype was observed many times. V is TRBV7-3 and J is TRBJ1-1, with a tentative D call TRBD1 (6 bases). CDR1 and CDR2 from the germline V gene are SGHTA and FQGTGA. The CDR3 is 14 residues long. V lost 2 bases and J 1 base, leaving 8 bases between the germline ends. The CDR3 DNA reads TGTGCCAGCAGCTTAGGACAGCAGAACACTGAAGCTTTCTTT. Translating it yields CASSLGQQNTEAFF.

This clonotype was observed many times. The rearrangement links TRBV28 to TRBJ1-5, with a tentative D call TRBD1 (5 bases). There are 17 residues in the CDR3. With 4 bases removed from V and 0 bases from J, the gap between germline ends came to 16 bases. Germline loops: CDR1 MDHEN, CDR2 SYDVKM. CDR3 DNA: TGTGCCAGCAGTTCCCCAAGGGGCCAGTATAGCAATCAGCCCCAGCATTTT. The encoded protein is CASSSPRGQYSNQPQHF.

This clonotype was seen many times. The CDR3 nucleotides are TGTGCCAGCAGCTTGGCCCAGGGGGCCAACACTGAAGCTTTCTTT. Protein product: CASSLAQGANTEAFF. The chain joins TRBV5-8 to TRBJ1-1; 8 nucleotides align to TRBD1. This CDR3 contains 15 residues. Germline CDR1 SGHTS, CDR2 YDEGEE. Germline trimming cut 0 bases from V and 2 bases from J; bases unmatched to any gene: 3.

This clonotype has a count of ten or more. The J gene is TRBJ1-2, the V gene TRBV29-1, with D perhaps TRBD1 (6 bases). This CDR3 has 14 residues. CDR1 is SQVTM, CDR2 ANQGSEA, per germline. Trimming left V 3 bases short and J 2 bases short, with 13 bases between. The CDR3 reads CSVDSSDRNYGYTF. In DNA, the CDR3 is TGCAGCGTTGACTCCTCGGACAGAAACTATGGCTACACCTTC.

This clonotype showed up many times. This chain joins TRBV28 and TRBJ1-2; D might be TRBD1 (5 bases). V was shortened by 5 bases and J by 3 bases, with 19 bases between the two germline ends. This CDR3 region has 16 residues. Germline CDR1 and CDR2: MDHEN and SYDVKM. The CDR3 spells CASSPPGGDADYGYTF. The CDR3 nucleotides read TGTGCCAGCAGTCCCCCGGGGGGGGACGCCGACTATGGCTACACCTTC.

This clonotype was counted many times. The chain carries TRBV4-1 and TRBJ1-2; TRBD1 is a possible D gene (6 bases). The germline V and J ends were trimmed by 3 bases and 4 bases, with 15 bases remaining between them. CDR3 size: 15 residues. From germline, CDR1 is MGHRA and CDR2 YSYEKL. CDR3 DNA: TGCGCCAGCAGCCAGGATCCGACAGGCGCCTATGGCTACACCTTC. Translated: CASSQDPTGAYGYTF.

In its sample, this clonotype was seen many times. This chain joins TRBV28 and TRBJ1-5; D perhaps matches TRBD1 (5 bases). Germline loops: CDR1 MDHEN, CDR2 SYDVKM. CDR3 length: 14 residues. V was trimmed by 3 bases and J by 6 bases, leaving 12 bases between them. CDR3 DNA sequence: TGTGCCAGCAGTTTTGTTGAGGGGCTTCAGCCCCAGCATTTT. Its translation: CASSFVEGLQPQHF.

The sample holds many counts of this clonotype. The chain joins TRBV9 to TRBJ2-5; no definite D call. The CDR3 is made up of 16 amino acids. Between the trimmed V and J ends, which lost 0 bases and 4 bases, there was a span of 16 bases. Germline values: CDR1 SGDLS, CDR2 YYNGEE. This chain's CDR3 is CASSVGSLAIRETQYF. CDR3 bases: TGTGCCAGCAGCGTAGGTTCCTTGGCGATCAGAGAGACCCAGTACTTC.

The J gene is TRBJ2-5, the V gene TRBV28; 13 bases map to TRBD2. With 6 bases clipped from V and 4 bases from J, the junction kept 8 bases outside the gene matches. The CDR3 loop spans 16 amino acids. Looked up from germline, CDR1 is MDHEN and CDR2 is SYDVKM. As DNA, the CDR3 is TGTGCCAGCAGCCGCCCGACTAGCGGGAGGTTAGAGACCCAGTACTTC. Translated, it gives CASSRPTSGRLETQYF. The full variable domain, completed using reference TRBV28 and TRBJ2-5, is DVKVTQSSRYLVKRTGEKVFLECVQDMDHENMFWYRQDPGLGLRLIYFSYDVKMKEKGDIPEGYSVSREKKERFSLILESASTNQTSMYLCASSRPTSGRLETQYFGPGTRLLVL.

This clonotype was seen more than once but under ten times. This chain uses TRBV28 with TRBJ2-7; possible D gene TRBD2, 6 bases. This CDR3 comprises 13 residues. Germline V gene lookup returns CDR1 MDHEN and CDR2 SYDVKM. Trimming removed 11 bases at V and 3 bases at J, with 17 bases between. The CDR3 bases are TGTGCCGCGGGGCCCGACCTCTTCTACGAGCAGTACTTC. It encodes CAAGPDLFYEQYF.

CDR3 region: CASTSRDRDYGYTF. Here the CDR3 DNA reads TGTGCCAGCACTTCCCGGGACAGAGACTATGGCTACACCTTC. The chain has TRBV6-2 or TRBV6-3 and TRBJ1-2; 7 bases line up with TRBD1. Germline lookup yields CDR1 MNHEY and CDR2 SVGEGT. Losses at the gene ends were 7 bases for V and 3 bases for J; bases not matched to a gene: 8. This CDR3 region has 14 residues.

This clonotype occurred many times. This chain joins TRBV7-3 and TRBJ1-2; TRBD1 matches at 7 bases. CDR3 length: 15 residues. V dropped 5 bases and J dropped 8; count of bases not matched to a gene: 14. Germline lookup yields CDR1 SGHTA and CDR2 FQGTGA. CDR3 sequence: CASSQNPTTGTGYTF. The CDR3, as DNA: TGTGCCAGCAGCCAAAACCCCACGACAGGGACCGGCTACACCTTC.

The chain recombines TRBV6-1 with TRBJ1-1, with 7 bases that match TRBD1. CDR3 length: 13 amino acids. Germline trimming cut 7 bases from V and 4 bases from J; bases unmatched to any gene: 6. The germline CDR1 and CDR2 sequences are MNHNS and SASEGT. The CDR3 loop reads CASTETGFTEAFF. The CDR3 nucleotides read TGTGCCAGCACCGAGACAGGGTTCACTGAAGCTTTCTTT.

This clonotype was observed at least ten times. The rearrangement links TRBV2 to TRBJ2-7; D uncertain. V was pared by 7 bases and J by 4 bases, with 14 bases between. Germline CDR1 and CDR2: SNHLY and FYNNEI. The CDR3 contains 13 residues. The CDR3 protein is CASTQGLGYEQYF. As DNA, the CDR3 is TGTGCCAGCACCCAAGGGTTGGGTTACGAGCAGTACTTC.

This clonotype was picked up many times. The gene calls are TRBV19 and TRBJ2-7; D gene ambiguous. V lost 9 bases and J lost 3, with 15 bases in between. Germline values: CDR1 LNHDA, CDR2 SQIVND (reference sequence). The CDR3 consists of 13 residues. The CDR3 nucleotides read TGTGCCAGCAGCATACGACAAGGCTACGAGCAGTACTTC. It codes for CASSIRQGYEQYF.

This clonotype has ten or more counts. The chain recombines TRBV12-3 or TRBV12-4 with TRBJ2-7, with 7 bases fitting TRBD2. The CDR3 runs 15 residues. Unmatched junction bases numbered 7, after V lost 3 bases and J lost 2 bases. CDR3 DNA sequence: TGTGCCAGCAGTTTCGGGGAGGGGTCAACCTACGAGCAGTACTTC. Translation: CASSFGEGSTYEQYF.

This clonotype was found many times. The J gene is TRBJ2-3, the V gene TRBV12-3 or TRBV12-4, with TRBD2 as a possible D gene (6 bases). With 8 bases removed from V and 6 bases from J, the gap between germline ends came to 18 bases. The CDR3 consists of 14 residues. For the CDR3, the DNA is TGTGCCAGCCACAAGGGACTTTCGAGGGATACGCAGTATTTT. It yields the protein CASHKGLSRDTQYF.

This clonotype was recorded at least ten times. This chain joins TRBV19 and TRBJ1-2, with no clear D. V lost 1 base and J 4 bases, leaving 13 bases between the germline ends. The length of the CDR3 is 15 residues. Germline CDR1 reads LNHDA; CDR2 reads SQIVND (reference sequence). CDR3 sequence reads: CASSIGEEAFYGYTF. The CDR3 coding sequence is TGTGCCAGTAGTATAGGGGAGGAAGCCTTCTATGGCTACACCTTC.

The chain joins TRBV6-1 to TRBJ1-5; weak D call: TRBD1 (6 bases). Germline CDR1 is MNHNS and CDR2 is SASEGT. Between the trimmed V and J ends, which lost 7 bases and 5 bases, there was a span of 15 bases. This CDR3 has 14 amino acids. In nucleotides, the CDR3 is TGTGCCAGCACCAAAGGACAGTCGGATCAGCCCCAGCATTTT. Its translation: CASTKGQSDQPQHF.

Many counts were recorded for this clonotype. The chain links TRBV6-4 to TRBJ2-2, with D unclear. The CDR3 is 17 amino acids. Trimming shortened V by 5 bases and J by 6 bases, and 22 bases separated the two germline ends. CDR1 is MRHNA and CDR2 is SNTAGT in the germline V gene. CDR3 DNA sequence: TGTGCCAGCAGTCCCCCGGTCGGAGCCAGCGCCGCCGGGGAGCTGTTTTTT. Its protein product is CASSPPVGASAAGELFF.

This clonotype was counted ten times or more. The chain links TRBV20-1 to TRBJ2-5; the D is unclear. Looked up from germline, CDR1 is DFQATT and CDR2 is SNEGSKA (reference sequence). With 0 bases removed from V and 0 bases from J, the gap between germline ends came to 2 bases. The CDR3 runs 12 residues. This chain's CDR3 is CSARDNQETQYF. CDR3 nucleotides: TGCAGTGCTAGAGACAACCAAGAGACCCAGTACTTC.

This clonotype appeared many times. The chain recombines TRBV11-3 with TRBJ2-5; no reliable D call. From germline, CDR1 is SGHNT and CDR2 YENEEA. V was cut by 0 bases and J by 5 bases, with 16 bases left in between. The CDR3 consists of 16 residues. The CDR3 DNA sequence: TGTGCCAGCAGCTTAGATCTAATAGGACCCCTGGAGACCCAGTACTTC. Its protein product is CASSLDLIGPLETQYF.